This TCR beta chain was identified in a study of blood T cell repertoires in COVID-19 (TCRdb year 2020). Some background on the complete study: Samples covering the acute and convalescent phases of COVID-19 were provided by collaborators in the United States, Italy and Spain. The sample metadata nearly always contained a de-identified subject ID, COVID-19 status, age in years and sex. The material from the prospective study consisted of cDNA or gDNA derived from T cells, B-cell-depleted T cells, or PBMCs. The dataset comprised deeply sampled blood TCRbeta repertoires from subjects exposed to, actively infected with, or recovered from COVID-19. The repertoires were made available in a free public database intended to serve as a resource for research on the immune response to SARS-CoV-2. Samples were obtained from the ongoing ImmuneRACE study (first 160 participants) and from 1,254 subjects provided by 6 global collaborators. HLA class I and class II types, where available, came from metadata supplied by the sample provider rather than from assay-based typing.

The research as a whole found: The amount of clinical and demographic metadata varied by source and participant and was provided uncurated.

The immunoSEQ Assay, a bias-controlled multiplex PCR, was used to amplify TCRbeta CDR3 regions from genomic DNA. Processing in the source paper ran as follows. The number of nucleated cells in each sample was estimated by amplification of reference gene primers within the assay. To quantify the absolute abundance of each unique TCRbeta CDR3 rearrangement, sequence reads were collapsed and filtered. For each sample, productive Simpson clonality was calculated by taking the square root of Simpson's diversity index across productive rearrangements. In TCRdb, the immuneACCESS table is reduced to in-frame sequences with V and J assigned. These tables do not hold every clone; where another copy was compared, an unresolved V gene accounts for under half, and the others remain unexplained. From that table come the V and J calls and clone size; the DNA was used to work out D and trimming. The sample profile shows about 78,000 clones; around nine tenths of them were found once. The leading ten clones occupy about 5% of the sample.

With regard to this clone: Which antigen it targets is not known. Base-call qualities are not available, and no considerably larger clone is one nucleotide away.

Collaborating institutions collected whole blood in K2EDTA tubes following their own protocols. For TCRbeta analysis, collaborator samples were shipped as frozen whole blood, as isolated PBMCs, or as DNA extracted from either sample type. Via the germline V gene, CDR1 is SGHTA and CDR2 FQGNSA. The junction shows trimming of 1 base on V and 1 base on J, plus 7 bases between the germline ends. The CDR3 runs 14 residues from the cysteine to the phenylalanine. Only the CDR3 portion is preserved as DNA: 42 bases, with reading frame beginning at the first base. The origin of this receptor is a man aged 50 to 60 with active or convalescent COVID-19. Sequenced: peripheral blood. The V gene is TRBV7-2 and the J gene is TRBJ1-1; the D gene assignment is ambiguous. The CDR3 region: CASSLEAGNTEAFF. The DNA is TGTGCCAGCAGCTTAGAGGCAGGGAACACTGAAGCTTTCTTT. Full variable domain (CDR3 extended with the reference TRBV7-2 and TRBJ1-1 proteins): GAGVSQSPSNKVTEKGKDVELRCDPISGHTALYWYRQSLGQGLEFLIYFQGNSAPDKSGLPSDRFSAERTGGSVSTLTIQRTQQEDSAVYLCASSLEAGNTEAFFGQGTRLTVV.